The 4 T cell receptor beta chains below all came from one sample that was sequenced in a study of cytomegalovirus exposure and HLA in healthy donors. Both 60 Vbeta primers and 13 Jbeta primers went into the PCR. Sequencing used immunoSEQ multiplex PCR; TCRdb keeps in-frame clones, though not all of them. The sample data list almost 35,000 clones. Sequencing was done on a sample of PBMCs. Receptors were obtained from a woman aged 40 to 49 in good health and CMV-seropositive.

The V gene is TRBV21-1, the J gene TRBJ2-7; the D call of TRBD2 is as the table states it, not checked on the DNA. TRBV21-1 is a pseudogene locus. The CDR3 contains 16 residues. CDR3 bases: TGTGCCAGCAGCTCCGAGGCACTCCCGGGGGGGTACGAGCAGTACTTC. Translation: CASSSEALPGGYEQYF.

Here the CDR3 DNA reads TGTGCCAGCAGCTTAACCTCGAGCTCCTATAATTCACCCCTCCACTTT. Protein: CASSLTSSSYNSPLHF. The chain recombines TRBV7-9 with TRBJ1-6; D not certain. V was clipped by 2 bases and J by 0 bases, with 8 bases between them. Germline values: CDR1 SEHNR, CDR2 FQNEAQ (reference sequence). The CDR3 is 16 amino acids.

The chain couples TRBV7-2 to TRBJ1-1; D uncertain. From germline, CDR1 is SGHTA and CDR2 FQGNSA. The CDR3 runs 15 residues. Trimming removed 1 base from V and 0 bases from J, with 9 bases in between. The CDR3 bases are TGTGCCAGCAGCTTAGGACAAGTCATGAACACTGAAGCTTTCTTT. Residues: CASSLGQVMNTEAFF.

V and J are TRBV6-6 and TRBJ1-1; a possible D gene is TRBD1 (5 bases). The CDR3 runs to 11 residues. V was pared by 4 bases and J by 11 bases, with 11 bases between. From germline, CDR1 is MNHNY and CDR2 SVGAGI (reference sequence). The CDR3 sequence: CASSWGDSAFF. For the CDR3, the DNA is TGTGCCAGCAGTTGGGGGGATAGCGCTTTCTTT.